This note documents a single T cell receptor (beta chain) sequence. Its antigen is undetermined. The V end lost 2 bases, the J end lost 4 bases, and 14 bases lay between the germline ends. Germline CDR1 and CDR2: LGHNT and FRNRAP. This CDR3 contains 15 residues. These data belong to a study of T cell repertoires in cytomegalovirus infection. Study background: Signatures in public TCR beta sequences pointed to both CMV infection and matching HLA type.

TCRdb itself ran the reads through MiXCR, one entry per CDR3 protein. The sample lists 150,000 to 200,000 distinct CDR3 sequences; about 22% were seen once. This clonotype was sampled from a human donor in good health (CMV status not recorded). Some clones in this sample may be carry-over from other donors' samples. The chain combines TRBV12-5 with TRBJ1-2; perhaps TRBD1 as D (6 bases). The starting material was CD8+ T cells from cultured PBMCs, obtained from culture after CMV antigen stimulation. CDR3 in amino acids: CASGLWTAELYGYTF. The CDR3 DNA reads as TGTGCTAGTGGTTTGTGGACAGCCGAGCTCTATGGCTACACCTTC.